This record looks at one T cell receptor beta chain sequence and its context. The clone's antigen remains unknown. Within one base of it there is no much larger clone, and no base qualities were kept. The study profiled bulk TCR beta-chain repertoires in matched peripheral blood, tumor and adjacent normal breast tissue taken from some 17 patients with early-stage breast cancer. Before surgery, about 4.5-11 mL of whole blood was collected into EDTA tubes and then processed within 2 hours. Ficoll-Paque centrifugation in SepMate-50 tubes was used to isolate peripheral blood mononuclear cells. PBMCs were cryopreserved in about 90% FBS with roughly 10% DMSO in aliquots of roughly 1.8 to 4 million cells and stored in liquid nitrogen. The Qiagen AllPrep DNA/RNA Mini kit was used for genomic DNA extraction. For this chain, trimming is 6 bases at the V end and 5 bases at the J end, and the number of junction bases without a gene match is 8. CDR1 and CDR2 were assigned from the germline V gene as SQVTM and ANQGSEA. The CDR3 goes from the cysteine to the phenylalanine over 13 residues. Only the CDR3 portion is preserved as DNA: 39 bases, with reading frame beginning at the first base.

Each sample was amplified as two independent genomic DNA replicates: roughly 0.5 ug for blood and around 1.5 ug for tumor or normal breast. TCRB sequencing of genomic DNA was carried out with the ImmunoSeq Intro kit according to the manufacturer's instructions. Multiplex PCR ran approximately 34 cycles with proprietary primers and spike-in control sequences for absolute quantification. Single-end 150-bp reads were used to sequence an 87-bp fragment spanning the CDR3 and the flanking V and J genes. Each lane of an Illumina MiSeq running version 3.0 chemistry carried seven multiplexed samples, with two replicates apiece. Concerning the study's data processing: The vendor's proprietary pipeline handled the raw data processing, merging both replicates into a single result for each sample. A clonotype was defined as productive rearrangements that share the same V-gene family, CDR3 amino acid sequence and J-gene segment. Clonality was calculated as 1 minus the normalized Shannon entropy (Pielou evenness) of TCRB abundances. T cell density was estimated as total templates divided by the number of input cells, with the number of input cells inferred from the DNA input amount. Recon with default parameters was used to estimate total repertoire diversity and clonality. Tumor-enriched clonotypes were defined as having over 0.1% abundance in tumor and at least 32-fold higher abundance than in normal breast. TCRdb stores this immuneACCESS table with in-frame sequences only. Part of the clones is absent; in the studies checked, under half of the shortfall reflects unresolved V genes, and no reason is known for the rest. The V and J calls and clone size are taken from that table; D and trimming were inferred from the DNA. The sample has approximately 70,000 clones on record, approximately 80% of them singletons. Together, the top ten hold approximately 4.5% of the sample.

The sample comes from a study of early stage breast cancer tumors (dated 2017 in TCRdb). Background on the whole study: Of the approximately 16 invasive breast tumors, eleven to twelve were found to be estrogen receptor-positive, progesterone receptor-positive and HER2-negative. Of the approximately twelve ER+/PR+/HER2- tumors, eight were classified as invasive ductal carcinomas and four as invasive lobular carcinomas. A read coverage of roughly 10-fold per sample was achieved on average. Across all samples, 2.5 million to 3 million templates representing approximately 1.2 million unique clonotypes were detected.

Broader findings and caveats from the paper: Repertoires from blood and normal breast were more alike than repertoires from blood and tumor, and in about 90% of the 16 patients, comparing each tissue with blood separated tumor from normal. Because the cohort was small, analysis by tumor subtype was not possible. Enriched TCRB sequences shared across patients were mostly commonly generated sequences, unlikely to play an important role in the tumor microenvironment. Bulk genomic DNA sequencing of unsorted cells missed chain pairing and functional markers such as CD4, CD8 and FOXP3. Tumors showed roughly 2.7-fold higher T cell density and higher clonality than adjacent normal breast tissue.

The receptor comes from a person between 35 and 49 years old with breast cancer. The sequence joins TRBV29-1 to TRBJ2-7, with 9 bases matching TRBD1. Sequenced sample: blood. In nucleotides, the sequence is TGCAGCGTCTCCGGGACAGGGATCAACGAGCAGTACTTC. It specifies CSVSGTGINEQYF.